Listed below are T cell receptor beta chains from one sample, sequenced in a study of identical twins. TCRdb re-called the 5' RACE reads with MiXCR, one entry per CDR3 protein. The table has around 340,000 distinct CDR3 sequences, 9% to 15% seen once. The sample also formed part of further work on yellow fever vaccine responses in identical twins.

The sequenced sample consisted of CD8+ T cells sorted from blood. The receptors here all came from a woman between 18 and 29 years old in good health. The CDR3 runs from the conserved cysteine through the conserved F or W. The order of the fields is V gene, D gene, J gene, clone size, CDR3 protein, CDR3 DNA. A D gene is named only where the DNA matches it firmly. Clone size, where shown, is once, few, many, or a class for clones that have expanded.

>TRBV20-1|-|TRBJ1-2|-
CSAADSRYPRDYGYTF
TGCAGTGCTGCGGACAGTCGCTACCCCAGGGACTATGGCTACACCTTC
>TRBV3-1|TRBD2|TRBJ2-7|-
CASSQDLADLYEQYF
TGTGCCAGCAGCCAAGATCTAGCGGACCTCTACGAGCAGTACTTC
>TRBV3-1|TRBD2|TRBJ2-1|few
CASSQDVLAGGRYNEQFF
TGTGCCAGCAGCCAAGACGTACTAGCGGGAGGGAGATACAATGAGCAGTTCTTC
>TRBV2|-|TRBJ2-1|few
CASIRDVAFF
TGTGCCAGCATCCGGGACGTAGCGTTCTTC
>TRBV7-6|TRBD1|TRBJ2-2|-
CASSLGGHRGPGELFF
TGTGCCAGCAGCTTAGGCGGCCACAGGGGGCCCGGGGAGCTGTTTTTT
>TRBV7-9|-|TRBJ2-1|many
CASSSVGVGYNEQFF
TGTGCCAGCAGCTCAGTCGGGGTCGGGTACAATGAGCAGTTCTTC
>TRBV29-1|-|TRBJ1-1|few
CSVVTFETTEAFF
TGCAGCGTTGTCACTTTTGAGACCACTGAAGCTTTCTTT
>TRBV4-1|TRBD1|TRBJ1-1|-
CASSQPSGGSTEAFF
TGCGCCAGCAGCCAGCCCTCAGGGGGCAGCACTGAAGCTTTCTTT
>TRBV7-9|TRBD2|TRBJ2-1|few
CASSHSGSRGNEQFF
TGTGCCAGCAGCCATAGCGGGAGTCGTGGGAATGAGCAGTTCTTC
>TRBV4-1|TRBD1|TRBJ2-4|few
CASSQGTGYPGPGAKNIQYF
TGCGCCAGCAGCCAAGGGACAGGTTACCCCGGTCCTGGGGCCAAAAACATTCAGTACTTC
>TRBV5-1|-|TRBJ2-7|-
CASNEDRDPIYEQYF
TGCGCCAGCAACGAGGACCGGGACCCAATCTACGAGCAGTACTTC
>TRBV29-1|-|TRBJ2-2|-
CSGNQGTGELFF
TGCAGCGGGAATCAGGGTACCGGGGAGCTGTTTTTT
>TRBV20-1|TRBD2|TRBJ2-3|-
CSAREVSGDPDTQYF
TGCAGTGCTAGAGAGGTTAGCGGGGACCCCGATACGCAGTATTTT
>TRBV27|-|TRBJ2-7|few
CASSAYSGSREQYF
TGTGCCAGCAGTGCCTACTCAGGGAGTCGCGAGCAGTACTTC
>TRBV5-1|-|TRBJ2-3|many
CASSLEDPGDTQYF
TGCGCCAGCAGCTTAGAAGACCCTGGGGATACGCAGTATTTT
>TRBV6-5|TRBD2|TRBJ2-1|-
CASSYSFQREGDEQFF
TGTGCCAGCAGTTACTCGTTTCAGCGGGAGGGGGATGAGCAGTTCTTC
>TRBV6-1|-|TRBJ2-3|-
CASSPPGPRADTQYF
TGTGCCAGCAGCCCCCCGGGCCCCCGCGCAGATACGCAGTATTTT
>TRBV4-1|-|TRBJ2-5|-
CASSQDARETQYF
TGCGCCAGCAGCCAAGATGCCAGAGAGACCCAGTACTTC
>TRBV28|-|TRBJ2-7|few
CASSLGVEDIYYEQYF
TGTGCCAGCAGTTTAGGGGTTGAGGACATCTACTACGAGCAGTACTTC
>TRBV5-1|-|TRBJ2-7|many
CASSFGQAYEQYF
TGCGCCAGCAGCTTTGGGCAGGCCTACGAGCAGTACTTC
>TRBV6-2/TRBV6-3|TRBD2|TRBJ2-2|few
CASRSGGAYGELFF
TGTGCCAGCAGGAGCGGGGGGGCCTACGGGGAGCTGTTTTTT
>TRBV12-3/TRBV12-4|TRBD2|TRBJ2-1|few
CASSFASGSNEQFF
TGTGCCAGCAGTTTCGCTAGCGGGAGCAACGAGCAGTTCTTC
>TRBV14|-|TRBJ1-2|-
CASSQGVSNYGYTF
TGTGCCAGCAGCCAAGGCGTCTCTAACTATGGCTACACCTTC
>TRBV5-1|TRBD2|TRBJ2-7|few
CASSLGLAGSPIVEQYF
TGCGCCAGCAGCCTGGGACTAGCGGGGTCCCCAATTGTCGAGCAGTACTTC
>TRBV6-1|TRBD1|TRBJ1-6|-
CASSGTGTSPLHF
TGTGCCAGCAGTGGGACAGGGACTTCACCCCTCCACTTT
>TRBV10-1|TRBD1|TRBJ2-1|once
CASSEKTGTVDNEQFF
TGCGCCAGCAGTGAGAAAACTGGGACAGTGGACAATGAGCAGTTCTTC
>TRBV21-1|-|TRBJ1-2|-
CASSNGQTGGYTF
TGTGCCAGCAGCAACGGACAAACGGGTGGCTACACCTTC
>TRBV20-1|TRBD1|TRBJ2-1|few
CSARDLDRVQRWAGEQFF
TGCAGTGCTAGAGATCTAGACAGGGTTCAGCGGTGGGCAGGGGAGCAGTTCTTC
>TRBV7-9|-|TRBJ2-7|few
CASQEGGSYEQYF
TGTGCCAGCCAGGAGGGCGGCTCCTACGAGCAGTACTTC
>TRBV5-5|-|TRBJ2-2|once
CASSSGLDSWNTGELFF
TGTGCCAGCAGCTCTGGCCTGGACAGTTGGAACACCGGGGAGCTGTTTTTT
>TRBV12-3/TRBV12-4|-|TRBJ2-2|few
CASSPRRASTGELFF
TGTGCCAGCAGTCCTCGGAGGGCCTCAACCGGGGAGCTGTTTTTT
>TRBV13|-|TRBJ2-3|few
CASSRSPDTQYF
TGTGCCAGCAGCCGGAGTCCGGATACGCAGTATTTT
>TRBV4-1|-|TRBJ1-1|few
CASSQGRDTEAFF
TGCGCCAGCAGCCAGGGGAGGGACACTGAAGCTTTCTTT
>TRBV7-2|TRBD2|TRBJ2-3|-
CASSLATSGNTDTQYF
TGTGCCAGCAGCTTAGCGACTAGCGGGAACACAGATACGCAGTATTTT
>TRBV27|-|TRBJ2-7|-
CASSLGRLNEQYF
TGTGCCAGCAGTTTAGGGAGATTGAACGAGCAGTACTTC
>TRBV20-1|-|TRBJ2-4|-
CSARTVAKNIQYF
TGCAGTGCCCGGACAGTAGCCAAAAACATTCAGTACTTC
>TRBV14|-|TRBJ2-2|few
CASSPQNTGELFF
TGTGCCAGCAGCCCCCAGAACACCGGGGAGCTGTTTTTT
>TRBV4-1|-|TRBJ2-5|few
CASSQTGLGRETQYF
TGCGCCAGCAGCCAAACAGGGTTGGGCAGAGAGACCCAGTACTTC
>TRBV7-3|-|TRBJ2-1|-
CASSLTGSGEQFF
TGTGCCAGCAGCTTAACGGGGTCGGGTGAGCAGTTCTTC
>TRBV6-5|-|TRBJ1-2|few
CASSYHGGGASCTF
TGTGCCAGCAGTTACCACGGGGGGGGCGCGTCTTGCACCTTC
>TRBV27|-|TRBJ1-5|-
CASSFRGRGNQPQHF
TGTGCCAGCAGTTTCAGGGGACGGGGCAATCAGCCCCAGCATTTT
>TRBV3-1|TRBD1|TRBJ2-4|-
CASSQDDRAGWNIQYF
TGTGCCAGCAGCCAAGATGACAGGGCAGGGTGGAACATTCAGTACTTC
>TRBV27|-|TRBJ2-3|-
CASSRRARADTQYF
TGTGCCAGCAGTAGGAGGGCCCGGGCAGATACGCAGTATTTT
>TRBV4-2|-|TRBJ2-1|few
CASSQGVGTVHEQFF
TGTGCCAGCAGCCAAGGAGTTGGGACGGTCCATGAGCAGTTCTTC
>TRBV3-1|-|TRBJ2-3|-
CASSSANADTQYF
TGTGCCAGCAGCTCCGCTAATGCAGATACGCAGTATTTT
>TRBV28|-|TRBJ2-1|-
CASSRDGTLDEQFF
TGTGCCAGCAGCCGCGACGGGACCCTTGATGAGCAGTTCTTC
>TRBV3-1|TRBD2|TRBJ2-1|-
CASSQGLGGGNYNEQFF
TGTGCCAGCAGCCAAGGTCTCGGCGGGGGGAATTACAATGAGCAGTTCTTC
>TRBV4-1|-|TRBJ2-3|many
CASSQSDRQTDTQYF
TGCGCCAGCAGCCAATCAGACCGACAAACAGATACGCAGTATTTT
>TRBV12-3/TRBV12-4|-|TRBJ2-1|many
CASSRERQKQFF
TGTGCCAGCAGTCGCGAACGACAGAAGCAGTTCTTC
>TRBV20-1|-|TRBJ2-2|-
CSARAGHNTGELFF
TGCAGTGCTAGGGCCGGACACAACACCGGGGAGCTGTTTTTT
>TRBV24-1|-|TRBJ2-1|few
CATTGAGDNNEQFF
TGTGCCACCACCGGGGCAGGGGACAACAATGAGCAGTTCTTC
>TRBV28|-|TRBJ2-3|-
CASSLTGRRDTQYF
TGTGCCAGCAGTTTAACGGGGCGGCGAGATACGCAGTATTTT
>TRBV9|-|TRBJ2-1|many
CASSGRDLFF
TGTGCCAGCAGCGGGCGGGATCTGTTCTTC